Shown below are 25 T cell receptor beta chains from a single sample sequenced in a study of blood T cell repertoires in COVID-19. Profiling relied on immunoSEQ multiplex PCR, and the TCRdb table lists in-frame clones only, not all of them. Of approximately 160,000 clones listed, more than 70% are singletons. The sequencing input was PBMCs or T cells enriched from blood (not recorded which). The origin of the receptors is a man aged 40-49 years who had recovered from COVID-19.

V is TRBV9 and J is TRBJ1-2; a possible D gene is TRBD1 (5 bases). This CDR3 is built from 16 residues. The V and J ends lost 4 bases and 6 bases respectively, with 22 bases between them. Germline CDR1 and CDR2: SGDLS and YYNGEE. The CDR3 DNA reads TGTGCCAGCAGCTCCGAAACCGGGCAGGGTTTGAATGGCTACACCTTC. It encodes CASSSETGQGLNGYTF.

This clone was found a few times. The V call is TRBV27, the J call TRBJ1-5; TRBD1 agrees at 7 bases. CDR1 and CDR2 (germline): MNHEY, SMNVEV (reference sequence). The CDR3 spans 18 residues. The V segment lost 5 bases and the J segment 5 bases; nucleotides outside the gene matches: 18. In DNA form, the CDR3 reads TGTGCCAGCAGTCGAACCCATCTTACGACAGGGTATCATCAGCCCCAGCATTTT. This encodes CASSRTHLTTGYHQPQHF.

This clone was detected only once. The CDR3 is CASSDPGSGANVLTF. CDR3 bases: TGCGCCAGCAGTGACCCCGGGTCCGGGGCCAACGTCCTGACTTTC. This chain connects TRBV10-2 to TRBJ2-6; D is uncertain. Germline lookup yields CDR1 WSHSY and CDR2 SAAADI. The length of the CDR3 is 15 residues. V was cut by 3 bases and J by 4 bases, with 10 bases left in between.

This clone was counted between two and nine times. The CDR3 region is CASSFETGSYEQYF. CDR3 in DNA: TGTGCCAGCAGCTTTGAGACAGGGTCCTACGAGCAGTACTTC. The rearrangement links TRBV7-8 to TRBJ2-7, with 7 bases matching TRBD1. The CDR3 sequence is 14 residues long. Germline CDR1 and CDR2: SGHVS and FQNEAQ. The V segment lost 3 bases and the J segment 1 base; nucleotides outside the gene matches: 3.

This rearrangement joins TRBV6-6 to TRBJ1-4; 12 nucleotides align to TRBD1. CDR3 length: 15 residues. The V and J ends lost 2 bases and 7 bases, in that order; junction bases with no gene match: 2. From germline, CDR1 is MNHNY and CDR2 SVGAGI (reference sequence). The CDR3 DNA follows: TGTGCCAGCAGTTACCGGGACAGGGGGCTTGAAAAACTGTTTTTT. Its protein is CASSYRDRGLEKLFF.

V is TRBV30 and J is TRBJ1-2; 9 bases align to TRBD1. The germline CDR1 and CDR2 sequences are GTSNPN and SVGIG (reference sequence). CDR3 length: 16 amino acids. J lost 7 bases, V lost 1 base, and 13 bases had no gene match. Here the CDR3 reads CAWSAPRDRAVVGYTF. The DNA for the CDR3 is TGTGCCTGGAGTGCCCCGAGGGACAGGGCGGTAGTTGGCTACACCTTC.

This clone appeared once. The genes are TRBV6-7 and TRBJ2-5; tentatively, D is TRBD1 (5 bases). TRBV6-7 is known as an ORF, though its function is uncertain. The CDR3 has 13 residues. V was clipped by 7 bases and J by 0 bases, with 9 bases between them. The CDR3 is CASNSDNQETQYF. Here the CDR3 DNA reads TGTGCCAGCAATTCGGACAACCAAGAGACCCAGTACTTC.

The chain has TRBV12-3 or TRBV12-4 and TRBJ1-5, with D possibly TRBD1 on 5 matching bases. This CDR3 contains 13 residues. V lost 6 bases and J lost 3, with 9 bases in between. CDR3 loop: CASRRQSNQPQHF. The CDR3 coding sequence is TGTGCCAGCAGGCGACAGTCCAATCAGCCCCAGCATTTT.

This clone has just a few counts. The V call is TRBV5-1, the J call TRBJ2-1, with 7 bases fitting TRBD2. V dropped 1 base and J dropped 6; count of bases not matched to a gene: 7. The CDR3 totals 15 residues. Germline-derived CDR1 and CDR2 are SGHRS and YFSETQ. The CDR3 is CASSLWAPGGNEQFF. The CDR3 DNA follows: TGCGCCAGCAGCTTGTGGGCACCGGGAGGCAATGAGCAGTTCTTC.

The gene calls are TRBV6-1 and TRBJ2-7; TRBD2 agrees at 13 bases. CDR1 and CDR2 (germline): MNHNS, SASEGT. CDR3 length: 16 residues. With 3 bases clipped from V and 3 bases from J, the junction kept 5 bases outside the gene matches. CDR3 coding DNA: TGTGCCAGCAGTGAGTACCGGACTAGCGGGAGCTACGAGCAGTACTTC. Its translation is CASSEYRTSGSYEQYF.

The rearrangement uses TRBV11-1 and TRBJ2-3; possible D gene TRBD2, 6 bases. V lost 7 bases and J 2 bases, leaving 19 bases between the germline ends. This CDR3 comprises 16 residues. Germline V gene data show CDR1 as SGHAT and CDR2 as FQDESV (reference sequence). The CDR3 protein is CASTLRVAGSTDTQYF. CDR3 bases: TGTGCCAGCACCCTTAGAGTGGCGGGGTCCACAGATACGCAGTATTTT.

The V and J genes are TRBV19 and TRBJ1-2; 7 positions match TRBD1. The germline CDR1 and CDR2 sequences are LNHDA and SQIVND (reference sequence). CDR3 length equals 13 residues. V was clipped by 6 bases and J by 2 bases; unmatched bases: 3. The CDR3 protein is CASRGQLNYGYTF. Here the CDR3 DNA reads TGTGCCAGTAGGGGACAGTTAAACTATGGCTACACCTTC.

This clone came up a few times. Other nucleotide sequences from this sample produce the same CDR3. The rearrangement links TRBV6-2 or TRBV6-3 to TRBJ1-2; D perhaps matches TRBD1 (5 bases). CDR1 and CDR2 (germline): MNHEY, SVGEGT. The CDR3 loop spans 13 amino acids. Trimming took off 2 bases at V and 3 bases at J, with 7 bases between the two ends. CDR3 nucleotides: TGTGCCAGCAGTTACAAAGGGGACTATGGCTACACCTTC. Translating gives CASSYKGDYGYTF.

This clone was counted at least ten times. The V and J genes are TRBV4-2 and TRBJ2-7; 7 bases align to TRBD2. V gave up 3 bases and J gave up 0 bases; unmatched junction bases: 5. The CDR3 extends over 15 amino acids. Germline-derived CDR1 and CDR2 are LGHNA and YNFKEQ. The CDR3 sequence is CASSQASGASYEQYV. Here the CDR3 DNA reads TGTGCCAGCAGCCAGGCAAGCGGGGCCTCCTACGAGCAGTACGTC.

This clone was seen just once. The chain couples TRBV7-9 to TRBJ1-5, with D tentatively TRBD1 (5 bases). Trimming stripped 3 bases from V and 0 bases from J, with 9 bases between. Germline V gives CDR1 SEHNR, CDR2 FQNEAQ (reference sequence). The CDR3 has 15 residues. The CDR3 spells CASSFSGDSNQPQHF. CDR3 nucleotides: TGTGCCAGCAGCTTTTCGGGGGATAGCAATCAGCCCCAGCATTTT.

This clone was seen only a few times. The chain employs TRBV5-6 and TRBJ2-1; 11 nucleotides agree with TRBD1. The ends lost 0 bases at V and 8 bases at J; junction bases unmatched: 7. Germline-derived CDR1 and CDR2 are SGHDT and YYEEEE. This CDR3 spans 16 amino acids. The CDR3 DNA reads as TGTGCCAGCAGCTTGGTTGGGACAGGGGGTATAGATGAGCAGTTCTTC. It translates to CASSLVGTGGIDEQFF.

This clone was picked up a small number of times. The gene calls are TRBV19 and TRBJ1-6, with D uncertain. The CDR3 runs 15 residues. The V gene lost 7 bases and the J gene lost 7 bases, with 17 bases spanning the gap. Germline CDR1 reads LNHDA; CDR2 reads SQIVND (reference sequence). CDR3 region: CASTVDSYGNSPLHF. In DNA form, the CDR3 reads TGTGCCAGTACCGTGGACTCCTATGGAAATTCACCCCTCCACTTT.

The V and J genes are TRBV3-1 (or the pseudogene TRBV3-2) and TRBJ2-2, with 9 bases matching TRBD2. The germline CDR1 and CDR2 sequences are LGHDT and YNNKEL (reference sequence). The CDR3 is 15 amino acids. The CDR3 is CAYHGRGGPTGELFF. The CDR3 coding sequence is TGTGCATACCACGGGCGGGGGGGCCCCACCGGGGAGCTGTTTTTT.

J is TRBJ1-5 and V is TRBV27, with 8 bases that match TRBD1. V was pared by 5 bases and J by 6 bases, with 12 bases of the junction left unmatched. The CDR3 is made up of 16 amino acids. Per germline, CDR1 MNHEY and CDR2 SMNVEV (reference sequence). CDR3 coding DNA: TGTGCCAGCAGTACTGCGTATGGGACAGGCGGTCAGCCCCAGCATTTT. This gives the protein CASSTAYGTGGQPQHF.

V gene TRBV5-8 combines with J gene TRBJ2-7, with D possibly matching TRBD1 (6 bases). Per the germline V gene, CDR1 is SGHTS and CDR2 is YDEGEE. Trimming took off 3 bases at V and 7 bases at J, with 20 bases between the two ends. This CDR3 contains 15 residues. The CDR3 sequence is CASSSPDSGRREQYV. The CDR3 bases are TGTGCCAGCAGCTCCCCGGACAGCGGTAGGAGGGAGCAGTACGTC.

The chain recombines TRBV5-1 with TRBJ1-1, with D perhaps matching TRBD1 (6 bases). V shed 5 bases and J shed 1 base, with 12 bases lying between them. CDR3 length: 14 amino acids. Germline V lookup: CDR1 SGHRS, CDR2 YFSETQ. The CDR3 coding sequence is TGCGCCAGCAGAAGACAGGCCTCGAACACTGAAGCTTTCTTT. This codes for CASRRQASNTEAFF.

This clone has just one count. V is TRBV30 and J is TRBJ2-7, with 9 bases lining up with TRBD1. CDR1 is GTSNPN and CDR2 is SVGIG in the germline V gene (reference sequence). Germline trimming cut 5 bases from V and 5 bases from J; bases unmatched to any gene: 10. The CDR3 loop spans 14 amino acids. CDR3 sequence (DNA): TGTGCCTGGGGAACCGGGACAGGGACCCACGAGCAGTACTTC. Translated, it gives CAWGTGTGTHEQYF. The full variable domain, with the rest looked up from reference TRBV30 and TRBJ2-7, is SQTIHQWPATLVQPVGSPLSLECTVEGTSNPNLYWYRQAAGRGLQLLFYSVGIGQISSEVPQNLSASRPQDRQFILSSKKLLLSDSGFYLCAWGTGTGTHEQYFGPGTRLTVT.

The count of this clone is one. The chain carries TRBV15 and TRBJ2-7, with 8 positions matching TRBD1. Germline V gene data show CDR1 as LNHNV and CDR2 as YYDKDF (reference sequence). V dropped 2 bases and J dropped 7; count of bases not matched to a gene: 10. The CDR3 is made up of 15 amino acids. DNA for the CDR3: TGTGCCACCAGCAGATCCGGGACAGGTACGTGGGAGCAGTACTTC. The encoded protein is CATSRSGTGTWEQYF.

The V call is TRBV7-6, the J call TRBJ1-6, with 9 nucleotides matching TRBD1. Germline CDR1 reads SGHVS; CDR2 reads FNYEAQ. J gave up 9 bases and V 2 bases, and 8 bases lay outside the gene matches. The CDR3 contains 16 residues. The CDR3 spells CASSLRTGETASPLHF. DNA of the CDR3: TGTGCCAGCAGCTTAAGGACAGGGGAGACCGCTTCACCCCTCCACTTT.

The chain couples TRBV6-5 to TRBJ2-2; 7 bases fit TRBD1. There are 14 residues in the CDR3. Per the germline V gene, CDR1 is MNHEY and CDR2 is SVGAGI. V was pared by 6 bases and J by 1 base, with 2 bases of the junction left unmatched. CDR3 residues: CASSRDRNTGELFF. The CDR3 DNA sequence: TGTGCCAGCAGCAGGGACAGGAACACCGGGGAGCTGTTTTTT.